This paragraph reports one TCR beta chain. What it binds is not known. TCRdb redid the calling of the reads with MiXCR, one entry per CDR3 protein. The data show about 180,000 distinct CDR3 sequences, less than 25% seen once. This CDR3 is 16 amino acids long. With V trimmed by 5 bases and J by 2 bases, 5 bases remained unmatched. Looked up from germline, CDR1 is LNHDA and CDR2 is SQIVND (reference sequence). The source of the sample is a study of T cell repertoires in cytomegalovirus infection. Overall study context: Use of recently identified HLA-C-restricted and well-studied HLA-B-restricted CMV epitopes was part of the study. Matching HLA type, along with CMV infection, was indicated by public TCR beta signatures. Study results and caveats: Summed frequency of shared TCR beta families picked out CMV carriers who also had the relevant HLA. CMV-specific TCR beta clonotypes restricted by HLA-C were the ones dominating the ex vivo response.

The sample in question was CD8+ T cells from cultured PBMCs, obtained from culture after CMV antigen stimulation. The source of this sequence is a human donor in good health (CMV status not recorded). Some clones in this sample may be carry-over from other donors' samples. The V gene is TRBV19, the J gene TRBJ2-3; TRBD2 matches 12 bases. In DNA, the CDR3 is TGTGCCAGTAGTCCCTGGACTAGCGGGGCCACAGATACGCAGTATTTT. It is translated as CASSPWTSGATDTQYF.